This T cell receptor (beta chain) was observed in a study of T cell responses to AZD1222 COVID-19 vaccine. Findings and limits, study-wide: The study found Spike-specific TCR breadth and depth rose after two AZD1222 doses. The study found vaccine-associated CD4 TCRs spanning spike, dominant at 160-218 and 743-854.

The data were produced by immunoSEQ multiplex PCR, yet TCRdb's version contains in-frame clones alone and is incomplete. The sample holds 150,000 to 160,000 clones, approximately 87% seen once. In the case of this clone: Its antigen is as yet unknown.

This CDR3 region has 16 residues. The germline V gene encodes CDR1 SEHNR and CDR2 FQNEAQ (reference sequence). V shed 2 bases, J shed 7 bases, and the junction held 7 bases outside the gene matches. Sequences were derived from peripheral blood, sampled on day 0 of MenACWY control vaccination. The V and J genes are TRBV7-9 and TRBJ2-2, with 10 bases fitting TRBD2. The receptor's source is an adult in good health. The CDR3 region has the DNA TGTGCCAGCAGCTTAAAACAGCGGGGGGGCCACGGGGAGCTGTTTTTT. It yields the protein CASSLKQRGGHGELFF.